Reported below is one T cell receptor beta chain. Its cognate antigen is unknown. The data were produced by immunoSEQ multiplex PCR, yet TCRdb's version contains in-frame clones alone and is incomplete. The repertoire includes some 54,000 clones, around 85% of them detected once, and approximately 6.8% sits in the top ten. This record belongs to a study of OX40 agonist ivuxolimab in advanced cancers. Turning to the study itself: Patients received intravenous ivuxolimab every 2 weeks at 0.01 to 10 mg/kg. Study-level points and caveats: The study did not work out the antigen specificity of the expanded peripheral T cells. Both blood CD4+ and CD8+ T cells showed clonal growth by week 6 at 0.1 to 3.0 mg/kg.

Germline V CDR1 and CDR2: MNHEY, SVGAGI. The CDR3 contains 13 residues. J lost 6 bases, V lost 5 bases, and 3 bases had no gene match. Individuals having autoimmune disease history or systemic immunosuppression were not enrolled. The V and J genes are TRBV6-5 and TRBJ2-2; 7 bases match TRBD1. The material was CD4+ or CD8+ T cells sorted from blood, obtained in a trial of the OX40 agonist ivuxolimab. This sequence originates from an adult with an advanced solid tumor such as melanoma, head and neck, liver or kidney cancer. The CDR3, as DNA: TGTGCCAGCAGTCCACAGGGGCCCGGGGAGCTGTTTTTT. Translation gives CASSPQGPGELFF.